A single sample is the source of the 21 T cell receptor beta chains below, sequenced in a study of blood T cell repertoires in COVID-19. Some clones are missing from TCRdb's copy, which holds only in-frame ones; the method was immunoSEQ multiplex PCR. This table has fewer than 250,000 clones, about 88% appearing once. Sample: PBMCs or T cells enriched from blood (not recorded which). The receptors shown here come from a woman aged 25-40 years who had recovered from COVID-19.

This CDR3 is CASSTPLGKGNYEQYF. As DNA, the CDR3 is TGTGCCAGCAGCACTCCCCTGGGCAAGGGGAACTACGAGCAGTACTTC. The chain combines TRBV11-2 with TRBJ2-7; D perhaps matches TRBD1 (5 bases). Trimming pared 5 bases from V and 3 bases from J, leaving 20 bases between. This CDR3 spans 16 amino acids. The germline V gene encodes CDR1 SGHAT and CDR2 FQNNGV.

As DNA, the CDR3 is TGTGCCAGCAGTGTCACGGTGAACACTGAAGCTTTCTTT. Protein sequence: CASSVTVNTEAFF. The rearrangement uses TRBV6-4 and TRBJ1-1; D uncertain. The CDR3 runs 13 residues. Trimming cost V 4 bases and J 0 bases, with 6 bases left between them. Germline V lookup: CDR1 MRHNA, CDR2 SNTAGT.

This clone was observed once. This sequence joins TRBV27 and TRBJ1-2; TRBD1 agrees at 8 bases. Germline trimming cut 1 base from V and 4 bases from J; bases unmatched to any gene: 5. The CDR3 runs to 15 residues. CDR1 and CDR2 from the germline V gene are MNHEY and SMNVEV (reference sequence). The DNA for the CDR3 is TGTGCCAGCAGTTTATATCAGGGGGCCAGCTATGGCTACACCTTC. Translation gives CASSLYQGASYGYTF.

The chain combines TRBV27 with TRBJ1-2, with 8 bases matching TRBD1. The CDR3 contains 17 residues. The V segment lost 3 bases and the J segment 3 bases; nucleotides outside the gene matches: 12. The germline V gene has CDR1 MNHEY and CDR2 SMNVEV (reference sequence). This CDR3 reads CASSFRQGLKGDYGYTF. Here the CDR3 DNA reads TGTGCCAGCAGTTTCCGACAGGGGCTTAAAGGCGACTATGGCTACACCTTC.

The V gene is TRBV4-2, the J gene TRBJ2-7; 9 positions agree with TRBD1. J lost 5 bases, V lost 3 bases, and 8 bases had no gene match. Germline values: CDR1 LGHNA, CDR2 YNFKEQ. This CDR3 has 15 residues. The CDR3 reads CASSQVRTGDDEQYF. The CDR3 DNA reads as TGTGCCAGCAGCCAGGTCAGGACAGGGGATGACGAGCAGTACTTC.

This CDR3 reads CASSLFPSGTNTGELFF. The CDR3 DNA follows: TGTGCCAGCAGTTTATTTCCTAGCGGGACAAACACCGGGGAGCTGTTTTTT. The chain is built from TRBV27 and TRBJ2-2; TRBD2 matches 9 bases. Germline assignment: CDR1 MNHEY and CDR2 SMNVEV (reference sequence). V dropped 1 base and J dropped 2; count of bases not matched to a gene: 5. This CDR3 is built from 17 residues.

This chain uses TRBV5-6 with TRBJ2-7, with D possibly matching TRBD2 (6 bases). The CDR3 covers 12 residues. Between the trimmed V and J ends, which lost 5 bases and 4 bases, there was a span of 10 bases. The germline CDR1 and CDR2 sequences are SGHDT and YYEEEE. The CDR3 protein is CASSRERYEQYF. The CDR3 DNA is TGTGCCAGCAGTCGGGAGCGGTACGAGCAGTACTTC.

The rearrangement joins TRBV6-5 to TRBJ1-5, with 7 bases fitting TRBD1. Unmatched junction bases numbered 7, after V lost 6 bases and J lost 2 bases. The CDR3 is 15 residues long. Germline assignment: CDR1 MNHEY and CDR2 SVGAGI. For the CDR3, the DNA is TGTGCCAGCAGCAAGGGACAGTCACGCAATCAGCCCCAGCATTTT. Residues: CASSKGQSRNQPQHF.

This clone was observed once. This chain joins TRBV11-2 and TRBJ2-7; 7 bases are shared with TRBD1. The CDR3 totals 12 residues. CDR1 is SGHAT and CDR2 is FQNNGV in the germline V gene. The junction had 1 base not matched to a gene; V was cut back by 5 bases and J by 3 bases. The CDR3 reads CASSHRGYEQYF. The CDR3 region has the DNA TGTGCCAGCAGCCACAGGGGCTACGAGCAGTACTTC.

The CDR3: CASSLGTGGNTEAFF. The CDR3 region has the DNA TGTGCCAGTAGTCTGGGGACAGGGGGGAACACTGAAGCTTTCTTT. The chain recombines TRBV19 with TRBJ1-1; 11 bases align to TRBD1. Germline lookup yields CDR1 LNHDA and CDR2 SQIVND (reference sequence). The CDR3 is 15 residues long. The J segment lost 1 base and the V segment lost 5 bases, leaving 3 bases of the junction unmatched. The whole variable domain, filled in from reference TRBV19 and TRBJ1-1, reads DGGITQSPKYLFRKEGQNVTLSCEQNLNHDAMYWYRQDPGQGLRLIYYSQIVNDFQKGDIAEGYSVSREKKESFPLTVTSAQKNPTAFYLCASSLGTGGNTEAFFGQGTRLTVV.

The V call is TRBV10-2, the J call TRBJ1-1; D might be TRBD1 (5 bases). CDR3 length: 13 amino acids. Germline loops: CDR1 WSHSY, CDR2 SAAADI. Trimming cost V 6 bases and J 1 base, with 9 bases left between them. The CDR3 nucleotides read TGCGCCAGCAGCCAACAGGAGAACACTGAAGCTTTCTTT. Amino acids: CASSQQENTEAFF.

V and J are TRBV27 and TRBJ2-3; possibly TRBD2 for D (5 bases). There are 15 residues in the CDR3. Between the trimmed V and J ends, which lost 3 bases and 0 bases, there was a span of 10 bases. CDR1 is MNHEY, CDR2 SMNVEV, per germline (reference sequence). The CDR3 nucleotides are TGTGCCAGCAGTTTTGACTACCCCAGCACAGATACGCAGTATTTT. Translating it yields CASSFDYPSTDTQYF.

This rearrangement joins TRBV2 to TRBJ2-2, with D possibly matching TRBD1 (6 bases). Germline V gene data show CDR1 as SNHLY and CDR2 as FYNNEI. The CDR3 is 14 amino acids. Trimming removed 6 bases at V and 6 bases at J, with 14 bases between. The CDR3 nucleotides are TGTGCCAGCAGAAACTTACAGGGCGCCGGGGAGCTGTTTTTT. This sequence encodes CASRNLQGAGELFF.

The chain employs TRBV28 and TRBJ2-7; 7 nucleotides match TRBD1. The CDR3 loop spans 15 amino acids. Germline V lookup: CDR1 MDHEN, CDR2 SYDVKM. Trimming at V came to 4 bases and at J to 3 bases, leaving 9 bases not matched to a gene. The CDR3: CASSYTGESRYEQYF. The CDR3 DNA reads TGTGCCAGCAGTTACACAGGGGAGTCTCGCTACGAGCAGTACTTC.

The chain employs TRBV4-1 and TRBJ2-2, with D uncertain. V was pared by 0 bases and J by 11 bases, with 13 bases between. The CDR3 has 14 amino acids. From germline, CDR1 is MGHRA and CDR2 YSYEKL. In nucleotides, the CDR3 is TGCGCCAGCAGCCAAGAGGCGGAAATCGGCGAGCTGTTTTTT. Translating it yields CASSQEAEIGELFF.

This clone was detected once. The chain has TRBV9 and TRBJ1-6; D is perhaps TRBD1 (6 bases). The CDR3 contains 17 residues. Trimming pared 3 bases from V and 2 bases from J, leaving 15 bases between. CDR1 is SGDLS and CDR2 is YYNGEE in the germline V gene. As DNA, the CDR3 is TGTGCCAGCAGCGAACGAGGGGGGGACACCTATAATTCACCCCTCCACTTT. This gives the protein CASSERGGDTYNSPLHF.

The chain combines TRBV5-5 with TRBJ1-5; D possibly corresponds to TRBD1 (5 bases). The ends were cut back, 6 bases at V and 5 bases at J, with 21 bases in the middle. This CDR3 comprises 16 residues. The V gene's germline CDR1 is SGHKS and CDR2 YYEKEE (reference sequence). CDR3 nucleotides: TGTGCCAGCACCCAGGGAGGAGGGCCACAGTATCAGCCCCAGCATTTT. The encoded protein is CASTQGGGPQYQPQHF.

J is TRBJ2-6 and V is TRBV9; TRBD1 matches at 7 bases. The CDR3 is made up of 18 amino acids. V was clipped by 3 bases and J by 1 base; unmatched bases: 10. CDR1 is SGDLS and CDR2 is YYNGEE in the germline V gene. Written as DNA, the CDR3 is TGTGCCAGCAGCGCGAGAGGACAGGTGCTATCTGGGGCCAACGTCCTGACTTTC. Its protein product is CASSARGQVLSGANVLTF.

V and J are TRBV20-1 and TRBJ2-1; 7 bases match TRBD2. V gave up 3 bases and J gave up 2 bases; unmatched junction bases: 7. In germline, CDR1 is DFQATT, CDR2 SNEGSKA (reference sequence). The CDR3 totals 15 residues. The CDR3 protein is CSASRRLAPYNEQFF. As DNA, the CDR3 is TGCAGTGCTAGTAGACGACTAGCCCCCTACAATGAGCAGTTCTTC.

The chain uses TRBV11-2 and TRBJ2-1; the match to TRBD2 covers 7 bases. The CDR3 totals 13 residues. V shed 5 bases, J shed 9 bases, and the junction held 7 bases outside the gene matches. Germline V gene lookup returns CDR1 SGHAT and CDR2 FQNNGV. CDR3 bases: TGTGCCAGCAGCCAGCGGGGCCGGGGTGAGCAGTTCTTC. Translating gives CASSQRGRGEQFF.

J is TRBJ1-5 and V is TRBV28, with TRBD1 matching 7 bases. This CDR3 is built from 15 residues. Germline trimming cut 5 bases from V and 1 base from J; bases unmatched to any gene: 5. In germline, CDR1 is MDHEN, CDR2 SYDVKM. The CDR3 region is CASSVDRASNQPQHF. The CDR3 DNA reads TGTGCCAGCAGTGTAGACAGGGCAAGCAATCAGCCCCAGCATTTT.